A selection of T cell receptor beta chains follows, all from one sample in a study of vaccination and CD4 T cells after COVID-19. Their recognized antigens are unknown. TCRdb re-analysed the PCR reads in MiXCR, keeping a single row per CDR3 protein. The top ten hold roughly 5% of the sample, which has 20,000 to 25,000 distinct CDR3 sequences, about 45% seen once. Material: CD4+ T cells from blood, cultured in vitro, obtained about 7 months after SARS-CoV-2 vaccination. The receptors were gathered from a human donor who had recovered from COVID-19. Both conserved end residues are part of each CDR3. D genes are given only for firm matches. Clone size, where shown, is once, few, many, or a class for clones that have expanded.

cdr3_length: 15; clone_size: .; v_call: TRBV28; d_call: TRBD2; j_call: TRBJ2-7; cdr3_aa: CASTISGTDSYEQYF; cdr3_nt: TGTGCCAGCACAATTAGCGGGACCGACTCCTACGAGCAGTACTTC
cdr3_length: 15; clone_size: .; v_call: TRBV20-1; d_call: .; j_call: TRBJ2-3; cdr3_aa: CSAGEPSRPTDTQYF; cdr3_nt: TGCAGTGCTGGGGAACCTAGCCGACCCACAGATACGCAGTATTTT
cdr3_length: 14; clone_size: .; v_call: TRBV6-1; d_call: TRBD1; j_call: TRBJ2-5; cdr3_aa: CASRTGVPIETQYF; cdr3_nt: TGTGCCAGCAGAACAGGGGTCCCCATAGAGACCCAGTACTTC
cdr3_length: 15; clone_size: .; v_call: TRBV11-3; d_call: .; j_call: TRBJ1-3; cdr3_aa: CASSLEPGPGNTIYF; cdr3_nt: TGTGCCAGCAGCTTAGAACCGGGCCCCGGAAACACCATATATTTT
cdr3_length: 15; clone_size: .; v_call: TRBV7-2; d_call: .; j_call: TRBJ2-7; cdr3_aa: CASSLALGMAYEQYF; cdr3_nt: TGTGCCAGCAGCTTAGCCCTCGGGATGGCCTACGAGCAGTACTTC
cdr3_length: 15; clone_size: .; v_call: TRBV28; d_call: .; j_call: TRBJ2-2; cdr3_aa: CASTVGGQTTGELFF; cdr3_nt: TGTGCCAGCACCGTGGGGGGACAGACGACCGGGGAGCTGTTTTTT
cdr3_length: 14; clone_size: few; v_call: TRBV7-2; d_call: .; j_call: TRBJ1-1; cdr3_aa: CASSLGQGWDGAFF; cdr3_nt: TGTGCCAGCAGCTTAGGTCAGGGGTGGGACGGAGCTTTCTTT
cdr3_length: 14; clone_size: few; v_call: TRBV20-1; d_call: .; j_call: TRBJ2-3; cdr3_aa: CSARVAGGTDTQYF; cdr3_nt: TGCAGTGCAAGGGTGGCCGGAGGCACAGATACGCAGTATTTT
cdr3_length: 13; clone_size: .; v_call: TRBV7-8; d_call: .; j_call: TRBJ2-7; cdr3_aa: CASSFTSLDIQYF; cdr3_nt: TGTGCCAGCAGCTTTACGAGTTTGGATATACAGTACTTC
cdr3_length: 15; clone_size: .; v_call: TRBV24-1; d_call: .; j_call: TRBJ2-3; cdr3_aa: CATSDTGSGTDTQYF; cdr3_nt: TGTGCCACCAGTGATACCGGGAGTGGCACAGATACGCAGTATTTT
cdr3_length: 14; clone_size: .; v_call: TRBV19; d_call: .; j_call: TRBJ1-2; cdr3_aa: CASSAWTENYGYTF; cdr3_nt: TGTGCCAGTAGTGCCTGGACGGAAAACTATGGCTACACCTTC
cdr3_length: 15; clone_size: .; v_call: TRBV20-1; d_call: .; j_call: TRBJ2-3; cdr3_aa: CSARDWQGSTDTQYF; cdr3_nt: TGCAGTGCTAGAGACTGGCAGGGAAGCACAGATACGCAGTATTTT
cdr3_length: 16; clone_size: .; v_call: TRBV19; d_call: TRBD2; j_call: TRBJ2-7; cdr3_aa: CATQRRAGGPSGEQYF; cdr3_nt: TGTGCCACCCAACGGAGAGCGGGGGGCCCATCGGGCGAGCAGTACTTC
cdr3_length: 12; clone_size: .; v_call: TRBV19; d_call: .; j_call: TRBJ2-1; cdr3_aa: CASSILSNEQFF; cdr3_nt: TGTGCCAGTAGTATCCTGTCAAATGAGCAGTTCTTC
cdr3_length: 16; clone_size: .; v_call: TRBV27; d_call: .; j_call: TRBJ1-1; cdr3_aa: CASSGGLYRDNTEAFF; cdr3_nt: TGTGCCAGCAGTGGGGGGTTGTATCGTGACAACACTGAAGCTTTCTTT
cdr3_length: 13; clone_size: .; v_call: TRBV7-2; d_call: .; j_call: TRBJ2-7; cdr3_aa: CASSLDRNYEQYF; cdr3_nt: TGTGCCAGCAGCTTAGACAGGAACTACGAGCAGTACTTC
cdr3_length: 11; clone_size: .; v_call: TRBV24-1; d_call: .; j_call: TRBJ2-5; cdr3_aa: CATRTLETQYF; cdr3_nt: TGTGCCACCAGAACCCTAGAGACCCAGTACTTC
cdr3_length: 13; clone_size: .; v_call: TRBV7-6; d_call: .; j_call: TRBJ1-6; cdr3_aa: CASSLSGNSPLHF; cdr3_nt: TGTGCCAGCAGCTTAAGTGGTAATTCACCCCTCCACTTT
cdr3_length: 10; clone_size: .; v_call: TRBV19; d_call: .; j_call: TRBJ2-7; cdr3_aa: CASLSGEQYF; cdr3_nt: TGTGCCAGTCTCTCTGGCGAGCAGTACTTC
cdr3_length: 15; clone_size: .; v_call: TRBV5-1; d_call: .; j_call: TRBJ1-6; cdr3_aa: CASSLAVAVNSPLHF; cdr3_nt: TGCGCCAGCAGCTTGGCCGTAGCCGTGAATTCACCCCTCCACTTT